What follows is one T cell receptor (beta chain) and its context. Libraries were prepared by immunoSEQ multiplex PCR; TCRdb keeps only in-frame clonotypes and omits some of them. The sample comprises about 320,000 clones, approximately 89% of which are singletons, and 1.5% to 2% rests with the top ten. The CDR3 runs to 16 residues. V was pared by 5 bases and J by 7 bases, with 18 bases between. CDR1 and CDR2 (germline): LNHDA, SQIVND (reference sequence). This record belongs to a study of blood T cell repertoires in COVID-19. Sequencing was done on a sample of peripheral blood. This sequence was found in a young woman with COVID-19, enrolled during active disease. The chain uses TRBV19 and TRBJ1-6, with TRBD1 as a possible D gene (6 bases). The DNA for the CDR3 is TGTGCCAGTAGTCCCCCAAATTGGCAGGGGAATTCACCCCTCCACTTT. Translation: CASSPPNWQGNSPLHF.